These 14 T cell receptor beta chains came from one sample sequenced in a study of T cell repertoires in cytomegalovirus infection (dated by TCRdb to about 2019). Per the publication, the treatment or condition label means: in vitro stimulation with specific CMV peptide epitopes to enrich CMV-specific T cells. These receptors' targets are unknown. Sequencing took place on an Illumina HiSeq 1500. In TCRdb, the public reads were trimmed at Q25 with fastp and aligned with MiXCR, with productive beta chains retained. CDR3 protein sequences are deduplicated, and each keeps its most common genes and DNA. For this sample there are around 430,000 distinct CDR3 sequences; under 45% appear just once. Around 45% of the sample belongs to the ten largest clones. Source: cultured PBMCs, taken from culture after CMV antigen stimulation. These receptors all come from a human donor in good health (CMV status not recorded). Some clones in this sample may be carry-over from other donors' samples.

The chain couples TRBV7-2 to TRBJ2-3; D is undetermined. Trimming shortened V by 3 bases and J by 2 bases, and 15 bases separated the two germline ends. Germline loops: CDR1 SGHTA, CDR2 FQGNSA. The CDR3 loop spans 16 amino acids. For the CDR3, the DNA is TGTGCCAGCAGCTTGAGTTTTAGCATCTTCACAGATACGCAGTATTTT. Its translation: CASSLSFSIFTDTQYF.

This clonotype was counted only a few times. This chain links TRBV6-1 with TRBJ2-5; D may be TRBD2 (6 bases). Germline V lookup: CDR1 MNHNS, CDR2 SASEGT. The CDR3 totals 13 residues. Trimming removed 10 bases from V and 2 bases from J, with 14 bases in between. CDR3 residues: CATPVAGQETQYF. The CDR3 coding sequence is TGTGCCACCCCGGTGGCGGGGCAAGAGACCCAGTACTTC.

CDR3 residues: CASSQEGGGLKLAKNIQYF. CDR3 DNA: TGCGCCAGCAGCCAAGAGGGGGGAGGGCTTAAACTAGCCAAAAACATTCAGTACTTC. This chain uses TRBV4-3 with TRBJ2-4; TRBD2 matches at 7 bases. The length of the CDR3 is 19 residues. V gave up 0 bases and J gave up 0 bases; unmatched junction bases: 11. Germline loops: CDR1 LGHNA, CDR2 YSLEER.

The chain has TRBV6-2 or TRBV6-3 and TRBJ2-1, with D maybe TRBD2 (6 bases). The V gene's germline CDR1 is MNHEY and CDR2 SVGEGT. Trimming shortened V by 1 base and J by 0 bases, and 13 bases separated the two germline ends. The length of the CDR3 is 17 residues. CDR3: CASSYLFGRSSYNEQFF. Written as DNA, the CDR3 is TGTGCCAGCAGTTACTTATTTGGGAGGTCCTCCTACAATGAGCAGTTCTTC.

This sequence joins TRBV6-2 or TRBV6-3 and TRBJ1-5; 8 bases fit TRBD1. Per the germline V gene, CDR1 is MNHEY and CDR2 is SVGEGT. After removal of 0 bases from V and 3 bases from J, the junction contained 1 base not matched to a gene. The CDR3 length is 15 residues. CDR3 nucleotides: TGTGCCAGCAGTTACTCGACAGGGGTCAATCAGCCCCAGCATTTT. Translation: CASSYSTGVNQPQHF.

This clonotype was observed a few times. CDR3 nucleotide sequence: TGTGCCTCTGGGGGTGCAACTAATGAAAAACTGTTTTTT. Its protein is CASGGATNEKLFF. V and J are TRBV10-3 and TRBJ1-4, with D possibly TRBD1 on 5 matching bases. Trimming pared 11 bases from V and 0 bases from J, leaving 10 bases between. Germline V gives CDR1 ENHRY, CDR2 SYGVKD. The CDR3 spans 13 residues.

This clonotype was counted a few times. The chain combines TRBV7-6 with TRBJ2-1; D is unclear. V was clipped by 5 bases and J by 5 bases, with 13 bases between them. Germline-derived CDR1 and CDR2 are SGHVS and FNYEAQ. This CDR3 is 14 amino acids long. This CDR3 is CASSPNEVNNEQFF. In nucleotides, the CDR3 is TGTGCCAGCAGCCCGAATGAAGTAAACAATGAGCAGTTCTTC.

This clonotype has only a few counts. This rearrangement joins TRBV7-2 to TRBJ2-3, with TRBD2 matching over 7 bases. From germline, CDR1 is SGHTA and CDR2 FQGNSA. The CDR3 is 14 residues long. V gave up 4 bases and J gave up 4 bases; unmatched junction bases: 5. The CDR3 sequence: CASSSGLFPDTQYF. As DNA, the CDR3 is TGTGCCAGCAGCTCGGGACTATTCCCAGATACGCAGTATTTT.

J is TRBJ1-1 and V is TRBV6-2 or TRBV6-3; no definite D call. V lost 5 bases to trimming and J lost 4 bases, with 14 bases between them. The germline V gene encodes CDR1 MNHEY and CDR2 SVGEGT. The CDR3 totals 14 residues. CDR3 loop: CASSEPVPGTEAFF. The CDR3 nucleotides read TGTGCCAGCAGTGAACCGGTACCAGGCACTGAAGCTTTCTTT.

The chain couples TRBV7-2 to TRBJ2-5; D is ambiguous. The V and J ends lost 1 base and 0 bases respectively, with 9 bases between them. The CDR3 spans 15 residues. Germline loops: CDR1 SGHTA, CDR2 FQGNSA. CDR3 residues: CASSLGVYYQETQYF. The CDR3 DNA follows: TGTGCCAGCAGCTTAGGGGTCTATTACCAAGAGACCCAGTACTTC.

This clonotype was detected ten times or more. J is TRBJ2-2 and V is TRBV7-2; tentative D call: TRBD2 (6 bases). Germline V gene sequence: CDR1 SGHTA, CDR2 FQGNSA. V was trimmed by 5 bases and J by 0 bases, leaving 10 bases between them. The CDR3 is made up of 15 amino acids. CDR3 sequence reads: CASSRGGSNTGELFF. CDR3 in DNA: TGTGCCAGCAGCCGTGGAGGGTCGAACACCGGGGAGCTGTTTTTT.

Concerning this clonotype: The junction does not match germline at one end; this may be a read error. The CDR3 here is CASGQTGQGFQF. Written as DNA, the CDR3 is TGTGCTAGTGGGCAAACGGGACAGGGTTTTCAGTTC. The J gene is TRBJ1-2, the V gene TRBV12-5, with 9 nucleotides matching TRBD1. CDR1 and CDR2 from the germline V gene are LGHNT and FRNRAP. CDR3 length: 12 residues.

This clonotype was recorded many times. This chain uses TRBV7-2 with TRBJ2-7; a possible D gene is TRBD1 (8 bases). V lost 5 bases to trimming and J lost 2 bases, with 13 bases between them. Per the germline V gene, CDR1 is SGHTA and CDR2 is FQGNSA. The CDR3 length is 14 residues. The CDR3 loop reads CASSLTGGAYEQYF. The CDR3, as DNA: TGTGCCAGCAGCCTAACAGGGGGGGCCTACGAGCAGTACTTC.

V gene TRBV7-4 combines with J gene TRBJ2-3; TRBD1 might be the D (5 bases). The ends were cut back, 2 bases at V and 2 bases at J, with 11 bases in the middle. The germline CDR1 and CDR2 sequences are SGHVT and SQSDAQ. This CDR3 spans 15 amino acids. CDR3 in DNA: TGTGCCAGCAGCTTACGTGACAGTCTCACAGATACGCAGTATTTT. This encodes CASSLRDSLTDTQYF.